The T cell receptor (beta chain) under discussion was sequenced for a study of shared clonotypes between healthy human individuals. Germline V CDR1 and CDR2: SGHNT, YYREEE (reference sequence). The V and J ends lost 2 bases and 0 bases respectively, with 9 bases between them. This CDR3 is built from 15 residues. Genomic DNA of every subset was divided equally among multiple immunoSEQ plates. Clones were read by immunoSEQ multiplex PCR, and TCRdb kept only the in-frame ones, dropping some. The data show some 1,400,000 clones, with over 95% seen just once and roughly 1.2% held by the top ten. The sequencing input was naive CD4+ T cells sorted from blood. Subset of the sample: CD45RA+ positively selected. The receptor's source is a man aged 25 to 40 in good health. V is TRBV5-4 and J is TRBJ2-1; D is uncertain. CDR3 DNA sequence: TGTGCCAGCAGCTTTCCCCCCAGCTCCTACAATGAGCAGTTCTTC. Translated: CASSFPPSSYNEQFF. Combining the CDR3 with reference TRBV5-4 and TRBJ2-1 gives the whole variable domain ETGVTQSPTHLIKTRGQQVTLRCSSQSGHNTVSWYQQALGQGPQFIFQYYREEENGRGNFPPRFSGLQFPNYSSELNVNALELDDSALYLCASSFPPSSYNEQFFGPGTRLTVL.